This TCR beta chain stems from a study of blood T cell repertoires in COVID-19 (dated by TCRdb to about 2020). As for the study more broadly: Samples from collaborators originated in the United States, Italy and Spain and spanned both the acute and convalescent phases of COVID-19. The prospective study material was composed of cDNA or gDNA derived from T cells, B-cell-depleted T cells, or PBMCs. The dataset comprised deeply sampled blood TCRbeta repertoires from subjects exposed to, actively infected with, or recovered from COVID-19. A freely available public database, intended as a resource for researchers studying the immune response to SARS-CoV-2, is where the repertoires were released. Samples came from the ongoing ImmuneRACE study (first 160 participants) plus 1,254 subjects from 6 global collaborators. A de-identified subject ID, COVID-19 status, age in years and sex were almost always included in the sample metadata. Where available, HLA class I and class II types were obtained from metadata supplied by the sample provider rather than from assay-based typing.

V loses 3 bases at its end and J loses 1 base; junction bases beyond the gene matches: 2. Reading from cysteine to phenylalanine, the CDR3 counts 15 amino acids. The entry retains the CDR3 DNA only, 45 bases that are in frame from base 1. The germline V gene supplies CDR1 ENHRY and CDR2 SYGVKD. This clone was seen once. This receptor's antigen is unknown. No quality values exist for individual bases; no much larger clone is one base distant. The immunoSEQ Assay, a bias-controlled multiplex PCR, was used to amplify TCRbeta CDR3 regions from genomic DNA. On the authors' methods: The number of nucleated cells in each sample was estimated from the amplification of reference gene primers within the assay. Sequence reads were collapsed and filtered to measure the absolute abundance of every unique TCRbeta CDR3 rearrangement. Productive Simpson clonality was computed per sample as the square root of Simpson's diversity index over productive rearrangements. The source is immuneACCESS, and TCRdb retained only in-frame sequences with V and J called. Part of the clones is not carried over; for the studies checked, unresolved V genes explain less than half of this, and the remainder is unexplained. For V, J and clone size, that table is used; D and trimming come from the DNA. The table for this sample lists about 190,000 clones; approximately 80% of them were counted only once. 13% of the sample lies in the top ten.

A second Seattle source provided samples from volunteer blood donors who had recovered from COVID-19. The collaborating institutions used their own protocols to collect whole blood in K2EDTA tubes. For TCRbeta analysis, collaborators shipped samples as frozen whole blood, isolated PBMCs, or DNA extracted from either of those sample types. What the study reported, not specific to this receptor: How much clinical and demographic metadata was included differed by source and by participant, and the metadata was provided uncurated.

The sequenced material came from peripheral blood. The rearranged chain carries TRBV10-3 and TRBJ2-2; the central 7 bases match TRBD2. The TCR sequence derives from a man in his fifties or sixties who had recovered from COVID-19. The nucleotides are TGTGCCATCAGTGAAGGCGGGGGGAACACCGGGGAGCTGTTTTTT. Translated, this gives CAISEGGGNTGELFF.